The T cell receptor beta chain under discussion was sequenced for a study of T cell changes during pregnancy in multiple sclerosis. Between the trimmed V and J ends, which lost 2 bases and 4 bases, there was a span of 11 bases. The CDR3 loop spans 15 amino acids. From germline, CDR1 is SGHAT and CDR2 FQNNGV. Profiling relied on immunoSEQ multiplex PCR, and the TCRdb table lists in-frame clones only, not all of them. The sample carries under 45,000 clones, almost 95% recorded once. This specimen consisted of CD4+ T cells from peripheral blood mononuclear cells, obtained in the third trimester of pregnancy. The V call is TRBV11-2, the J call TRBJ2-2; D is perhaps TRBD1 (6 bases). This receptor was obtained from a female donor in good health, enrolled as a control in a pregnancy study. The CDR3 DNA is TGTGCCAGCAGCTTAAGGCAGGGGCCCACCGGGGAGCTGTTTTTT. Protein: CASSLRQGPTGELFF.